The 32 T cell receptor beta chains reported below all come from one sample, sequenced in a study of immune evolution from preneoplasia to lung adenocarcinoma. Generated by immunoSEQ multiplex PCR, the TCRdb table keeps only in-frame clones and is missing some. There are 9,000 to 13,000 clones in the sample; 86% occur only once, and more than 3% lies in the top ten. The material sequenced was FFPE invasive lung adenocarcinoma tissue. The receptors were gathered from a person aged 65 to 85 with invasive lung adenocarcinoma.

CDR3 bases: TGTGCCTGGGGGAACAGTGATGATCAGCCCCAGCATTTT. Translating gives CAWGNSDDQPQHF. The V call is TRBV30, the J call TRBJ1-5; D is unclear. Trimming cost V 5 bases and J 5 bases, with 13 bases left between them. The CDR3 has 13 amino acids. Germline V CDR1 and CDR2: GTSNPN, SVGIG (reference sequence).

This chain joins TRBV29-1 and TRBJ2-5; D not resolved. The germline V and J ends were trimmed by 1 base and 9 bases, with 21 bases remaining between them. The CDR3 loop spans 15 amino acids. Germline V gene data show CDR1 as SQVTM and CDR2 as ANQGSEA. CDR3 bases: TGCAGCGTTGAAGGCCTTTTCGCTGGTGGCCGGGCCCAGTACTTC. Amino acid sequence: CSVEGLFAGGRAQYF.

The chain has TRBV9 and TRBJ2-5, with 7 bases lining up with TRBD1. The V gene's germline CDR1 is SGDLS and CDR2 YYNGEE. Trimming took 0 bases from V and 4 from J; bases not matched to a gene: 6. This CDR3 comprises 15 residues. The DNA for the CDR3 is TGTGCCAGCAGCGTAGCTGCAGGGGGAACAGAGACCCAGTACTTC. It specifies CASSVAAGGTETQYF.

This rearrangement joins TRBV7-9 to TRBJ1-1, with D unresolved. The ends were cut back, 4 bases at V and 2 bases at J, with 11 bases in the middle. CDR1 and CDR2 from the germline V gene are SEHNR and FQNEAQ (reference sequence). CDR3 length equals 14 residues. The CDR3 spells CASSSGPPNTEAFF. The CDR3 nucleotides are TGTGCCAGCAGCTCCGGACCCCCAAACACTGAAGCTTTCTTT.

The V and J genes are TRBV7-9 and TRBJ1-1; D is ambiguous. Trimming removed 1 base from V and 0 bases from J, with 3 bases in between. CDR1 and CDR2 from the germline V gene are SEHNR and FQNEAQ (reference sequence). The CDR3 has 13 amino acids. The CDR3 nucleotides read TGTGCCAGCAGCTTAGACATGAACACTGAAGCTTTCTTT. Amino acid sequence: CASSLDMNTEAFF.

The rearrangement joins TRBV5-6 to TRBJ2-7, with D unclear. CDR1 is SGHDT, CDR2 YYEEEE, per germline. The CDR3 consists of 13 residues. Trimming cost V 0 bases and J 1 base, with 5 bases left between them. The CDR3 bases are TGTGCCAGCAGCTTGGTCAGTTCCTACGAGCAGTACTTC. This sequence encodes CASSLVSSYEQYF.

V gene TRBV25-1 combines with J gene TRBJ1-4; D is possibly TRBD1 (5 bases). CDR1 is MGHDK and CDR2 is SYGVNS in the germline V gene. V lost 3 bases to trimming and J lost 15 bases, with 14 bases between them. The CDR3 has 12 amino acids. The CDR3 loop reads CASSEGTGKLFF. The CDR3 DNA is TGTGCCAGCAGTGAGGGGACCGGGAAGTTGTTTTTT. The full variable domain, with the rest looked up from reference TRBV25-1 and TRBJ1-4, is EADIYQTPRYLVIGTGKKITLECSQTMGHDKMYWYQQDPGMELHLIHYSYGVNSTEKGDLSSESTVSRIRTEHFPLTLESARPSHTSQYLCASSEGTGKLFFGSGTQLSVL.

This chain links TRBV5-8 with TRBJ2-1; maybe TRBD2 (6 bases). CDR1 is SGHTS and CDR2 is YDEGEE in the germline V gene. V was shortened by 5 bases and J by 3 bases, with 18 bases between the two germline ends. The CDR3 is 16 residues long. CDR3 residues: CASSPNSGVRYNEQFF. DNA of the CDR3: TGTGCCAGCAGTCCTAATAGCGGAGTGCGCTACAATGAGCAGTTCTTC. Filled out from reference TRBV5-8 and TRBJ2-1, the complete variable domain reads EAGVTQSPTHLIKTRGQQATLRCSPISGHTSVYWYQQALGLGLQFLLWYDEGEERNRGNFPPRFSGRQFPNYSSELNVNALELEDSALYLCASSPNSGVRYNEQFFGPGTRLTVL.

The chain has TRBV7-9 and TRBJ2-1; TRBD2 agrees at 7 bases. V gave up 1 base and J gave up 4 bases; unmatched junction bases: 7. CDR3 size: 16 residues. CDR1 is SEHNR, CDR2 FQNEAQ, per germline (reference sequence). The CDR3 nucleotides read TGTGCCAGCAGCTTAGTCGTTGCGGGGGAGTACAATGAGCAGTTCTTC. Amino acid sequence: CASSLVVAGEYNEQFF.

This sequence joins TRBV2 and TRBJ2-5, with unresolved D. The germline CDR1 and CDR2 sequences are SNHLY and FYNNEI. V gave up 1 base and J gave up 5 bases, with 8 bases separating them. The CDR3 contains 13 residues. The CDR3 bases are TGTGCCAGCAGTGAAGGCGGAGTGGAGACCCAGTACTTC. It codes for CASSEGGVETQYF.

CDR3 residues: CATYHGGAVTGELFF. CDR3 DNA: TGTGCCACCTATCACGGGGGGGCGGTCACCGGGGAGCTGTTTTTT. V is TRBV6-5 and J is TRBJ2-2; 8 bases line up with TRBD2. V was clipped by 10 bases and J by 4 bases; unmatched bases: 11. This CDR3 is built from 15 residues. Looked up from germline, CDR1 is MNHEY and CDR2 is SVGAGI.

V and J are TRBV27 and TRBJ1-2; 7 positions match TRBD1. Germline lookup yields CDR1 MNHEY and CDR2 SMNVEV (reference sequence). The CDR3 contains 14 residues. The trim removed 7 bases at V and 6 bases at J, leaving 11 bases unmatched. The CDR3: CASTTRPGTDGYTF. The DNA of the CDR3 is TGTGCCAGCACCACTCGTCCCGGGACAGATGGCTACACCTTC.

In DNA, the CDR3 is TGTGCCAGTAGTCCAGGGGGCGTAGATGGCTACACCTTC. It codes for CASSPGGVDGYTF. The rearrangement uses TRBV19 and TRBJ1-2; 8 bases align to TRBD1. CDR3 size: 13 residues. In germline, CDR1 is LNHDA, CDR2 SQIVND (reference sequence). The J segment lost 6 bases and the V segment lost 5 bases, leaving 5 bases of the junction unmatched.

The rearrangement joins TRBV6-4 to TRBJ2-3; 7 bases agree with TRBD1. The CDR3 contains 14 residues. Germline-derived CDR1 and CDR2 are MRHNA and SNTAGT. With V trimmed by 6 bases and J by 2 bases, 5 bases remained unmatched. The DNA of the CDR3 is TGTGCCAGCAGGAGGGACAGTCTCACAGATACGCAGTATTTT. This sequence encodes CASRRDSLTDTQYF.

The chain uses TRBV15 and TRBJ2-7, with D tentatively TRBD2 (5 bases). Germline CDR1 LNHNV, CDR2 YYDKDF (reference sequence). Trimming pared 1 base from V and 6 bases from J, leaving 13 bases between. The CDR3 runs 14 residues. The CDR3 DNA follows: TGTGCCACCAGCAGAGCGGGGAAAGGTGGCGAGCAGTACTTC. It specifies CATSRAGKGGEQYF.

The chain combines TRBV30 with TRBJ1-2; D remains unclear. This CDR3 contains 14 residues. Germline V gene lookup returns CDR1 GTSNPN and CDR2 SVGIG (reference sequence). The V end lost 3 bases, the J end lost 4 bases, and 15 bases lay between the germline ends. The CDR3 loop reads CAWRVRHNAYGYTF. The CDR3 region has the DNA TGTGCCTGGAGGGTTAGGCATAACGCCTATGGCTACACCTTC.

The J gene is TRBJ2-2, the V gene TRBV25-1; a weak D match, TRBD1 (5 bases). Trimming removed 6 bases at V and 3 bases at J, with 14 bases between. Germline values: CDR1 MGHDK, CDR2 SYGVNS. The CDR3 extends over 15 amino acids. CDR3 protein: CASRDPTRDTGELFF. The CDR3 region has the DNA TGTGCCAGCAGGGACCCTACCAGGGACACCGGGGAGCTGTTTTTT.

The chain employs TRBV6-1 and TRBJ2-7, with D maybe TRBD2 (6 bases). The length of the CDR3 is 13 residues. The germline CDR1 and CDR2 sequences are MNHNS and SASEGT. V was cut by 4 bases and J by 1 base, with 8 bases left in between. This chain's CDR3 is CASSVEGSYEQYF. The CDR3 coding sequence is TGTGCCAGCAGTGTGGAGGGGTCCTACGAGCAGTACTTC.

The chain combines TRBV30 with TRBJ1-2; D is undetermined. Germline-derived CDR1 and CDR2 are GTSNPN and SVGIG (reference sequence). CDR3 size: 12 residues. The V and J ends lost 2 bases and 5 bases respectively, with 9 bases between them. In DNA form, the CDR3 reads TGTGCCTGGAGTAGAGGTTCTTATGGCTACACCTTC. Protein product: CAWSRGSYGYTF.

The chain recombines TRBV5-1 with TRBJ2-7; TRBD1 might be the D (6 bases). Germline lookup yields CDR1 SGHRS and CDR2 YFSETQ. CDR3 size: 13 residues. Deletions cut 2 bases from V and 6 bases from J, with 12 bases between. In nucleotides, the CDR3 is TGCGCCAGCAGCTTCCAGGGGCCCTCCGAGCAGTACTTC. Translating it yields CASSFQGPSEQYF.

V gene TRBV6-4 combines with J gene TRBJ2-5; no clear D gene. The length of the CDR3 is 10 residues. Germline CDR1 MRHNA, CDR2 SNTAGT. V dropped 7 bases and J dropped 1 base, with 1 base sitting between them. CDR3 nucleotide sequence: TGTGCCAGCACCCAAGAGACCCAGTACTTC. This encodes CASTQETQYF.

The V call is TRBV5-8, the J call TRBJ2-7, with 10 bases matching TRBD2. CDR1 and CDR2 (germline): SGHTS, YDEGEE. The junction had 11 bases not matched to a gene; V was cut back by 1 base and J by 10 bases. The CDR3 loop spans 15 amino acids. The CDR3 sequence is CASSLYGLAELIQYF. As DNA, the CDR3 is TGTGCCAGCAGCTTGTATGGACTAGCGGAGTTAATCCAGTACTTC.

The V and J genes are TRBV19 and TRBJ2-4; no reliable D call. Per the germline V gene, CDR1 is LNHDA and CDR2 is SQIVND (reference sequence). This CDR3 is 12 amino acids long. CDR3 loop: CATDGPKNIQYF. DNA of the CDR3: TGTGCTACTGACGGTCCCAAAAACATTCAGTACTTC.

The V and J genes are TRBV2 and TRBJ1-1, with no clear D. V was clipped by 5 bases and J by 10 bases, with 14 bases between them. The CDR3 sequence is 12 residues long. Looked up from germline, CDR1 is SNHLY and CDR2 is FYNNEI. Here the CDR3 reads CASSRSSTAAFF. The CDR3 nucleotides are TGTGCCAGCAGTCGGTCGTCCACGGCAGCTTTCTTT. The whole variable domain, filled in from reference TRBV2 and TRBJ1-1, reads EPEVTQTPSHQVTQMGQEVILRCVPISNHLYFYWYRQILGQKVEFLVSFYNNEISEKSEIFDDQFSVERPDGSNFTLKIRSTKLEDSAMYFCASSRSSTAAFFGQGTRLTVV.

This clone was seen a single time. This chain joins TRBV7-2 and TRBJ1-1; perhaps TRBD1 as D (5 bases). Deletions cut 6 bases from V and 0 bases from J, with 11 bases between. This CDR3 is built from 14 residues. Germline V lookup: CDR1 SGHTA, CDR2 FQGNSA. The CDR3 reads CASRTTAMNTEAFF. The DNA for the CDR3 is TGTGCCAGCAGAACGACAGCAATGAACACTGAAGCTTTCTTT.

This chain links TRBV9 with TRBJ2-5, with 10 positions matching TRBD2. V shed 0 bases and J 1 base; nucleotides not matched to a gene: 12. The germline V gene has CDR1 SGDLS and CDR2 YYNGEE. This CDR3 has 19 amino acids. CDR3 protein: CASSVGRGWTSGSQETQYF. The CDR3 DNA reads TGTGCCAGCAGCGTAGGGAGGGGTTGGACTAGCGGCTCCCAAGAGACCCAGTACTTC.

V and J are TRBV11-2 and TRBJ1-1; D not certain. The CDR3 is 13 amino acids. V was shortened by 5 bases and J by 0 bases, with 7 bases between the two germline ends. Looked up from germline, CDR1 is SGHAT and CDR2 is FQNNGV. The CDR3: CASSPQMNTEAFF. CDR3 sequence (DNA): TGTGCCAGCAGCCCCCAGATGAACACTGAAGCTTTCTTT.

This clone was seen once. The chain links TRBV10-3 to TRBJ2-5; 8 bases align to TRBD1. V was pared by 8 bases and J by 4 bases, with 12 bases of the junction left unmatched. Germline loops: CDR1 ENHRY, CDR2 SYGVKD. The CDR3 is 15 residues long. This CDR3 is CAIGKAGGFGETQYF. In nucleotides, the CDR3 is TGTGCCATCGGGAAGGCAGGGGGCTTTGGAGAGACCCAGTACTTC.

The V gene is TRBV4-2, the J gene TRBJ2-5, with 11 nucleotides matching TRBD2. Germline V CDR1 and CDR2: LGHNA, YNFKEQ. The V gene end was trimmed by 0 bases and the J gene end by 5 bases; junction bases not matched to a gene: 5. The CDR3 is 16 residues long. The CDR3 is CASSQDGTSGSETQYF. The CDR3 DNA reads TGTGCCAGCAGCCAAGACGGAACTAGCGGGAGTGAGACCCAGTACTTC.

The J gene is TRBJ2-7, the V gene TRBV28; 9 bases are shared with TRBD2. The CDR3 is 14 residues long. The trim removed 5 bases at V and 7 bases at J, leaving 9 bases unmatched. From germline, CDR1 is MDHEN and CDR2 SYDVKM. CDR3: CASSTRREGIEQYF. CDR3 coding DNA: TGTGCCAGCAGTACAAGGCGGGAGGGGATTGAGCAGTACTTC.

The chain combines TRBV5-6 with TRBJ2-7; unclear D gene. Germline V gives CDR1 SGHDT, CDR2 YYEEEE. The CDR3 contains 15 residues. Deletions cut 2 bases from V and 4 bases from J, with 16 bases between. The chain's CDR3 is CASSFRVGPGYEQYF. CDR3 DNA: TGTGCCAGCAGCTTTAGAGTGGGCCCTGGGTACGAGCAGTACTTC.

The rearrangement uses TRBV6-5 and TRBJ1-1, with 7 nucleotides matching TRBD1. V shed 7 bases, J shed 4 bases, and the junction held 9 bases outside the gene matches. Germline CDR1 MNHEY, CDR2 SVGAGI. The CDR3 consists of 14 residues. The CDR3 loop reads CASNHRGRGTEAFF. Written as DNA, the CDR3 is TGTGCCAGCAACCACAGGGGCAGGGGCACTGAAGCTTTCTTT.